This entry concerns a single T cell receptor (beta chain). What it recognizes is unknown. Amplified TCR beta CDR3 regions derived from RNA transcripts. During a first-round RT-PCR of the TCR CDR3, the HTBI primer set was used. From the multiplex PCR reads, TCRdb called clonotypes with MiXCR, one entry per CDR3 protein. The sample records about 720,000 distinct CDR3 sequences, 16% being singletons. This CDR3 comprises 13 residues. V dropped 7 bases and J dropped 13 bases, with 17 bases sitting between them. Germline values: CDR1 MDHEN, CDR2 SYDVKM. No ophthalmopathy progression within 18 months constituted stable Graves' hyperthyroidism. Based on clinical symptoms, serum thyroxine and TRAb, thyroid ultrasound and orbital computed tomography, diagnoses were reached. The sample belongs to a study of T cells in Graves' hyperthyroidism and ophthalmopathy. Broader study findings: Model predictions of ophthalmopathy came a median approximately seven months before onset.

V is TRBV28 and J is TRBJ1-6; a possible D gene is TRBD1 (5 bases). The receptor was derived from a man aged 18 to 29 with Graves' hyperthyroidism. Specimen: blood. DNA of the CDR3: TGTGCCAGCATGGGCGAGGGACTGAAGCCCCTCCACTTT. Its protein product is CASMGEGLKPLHF.